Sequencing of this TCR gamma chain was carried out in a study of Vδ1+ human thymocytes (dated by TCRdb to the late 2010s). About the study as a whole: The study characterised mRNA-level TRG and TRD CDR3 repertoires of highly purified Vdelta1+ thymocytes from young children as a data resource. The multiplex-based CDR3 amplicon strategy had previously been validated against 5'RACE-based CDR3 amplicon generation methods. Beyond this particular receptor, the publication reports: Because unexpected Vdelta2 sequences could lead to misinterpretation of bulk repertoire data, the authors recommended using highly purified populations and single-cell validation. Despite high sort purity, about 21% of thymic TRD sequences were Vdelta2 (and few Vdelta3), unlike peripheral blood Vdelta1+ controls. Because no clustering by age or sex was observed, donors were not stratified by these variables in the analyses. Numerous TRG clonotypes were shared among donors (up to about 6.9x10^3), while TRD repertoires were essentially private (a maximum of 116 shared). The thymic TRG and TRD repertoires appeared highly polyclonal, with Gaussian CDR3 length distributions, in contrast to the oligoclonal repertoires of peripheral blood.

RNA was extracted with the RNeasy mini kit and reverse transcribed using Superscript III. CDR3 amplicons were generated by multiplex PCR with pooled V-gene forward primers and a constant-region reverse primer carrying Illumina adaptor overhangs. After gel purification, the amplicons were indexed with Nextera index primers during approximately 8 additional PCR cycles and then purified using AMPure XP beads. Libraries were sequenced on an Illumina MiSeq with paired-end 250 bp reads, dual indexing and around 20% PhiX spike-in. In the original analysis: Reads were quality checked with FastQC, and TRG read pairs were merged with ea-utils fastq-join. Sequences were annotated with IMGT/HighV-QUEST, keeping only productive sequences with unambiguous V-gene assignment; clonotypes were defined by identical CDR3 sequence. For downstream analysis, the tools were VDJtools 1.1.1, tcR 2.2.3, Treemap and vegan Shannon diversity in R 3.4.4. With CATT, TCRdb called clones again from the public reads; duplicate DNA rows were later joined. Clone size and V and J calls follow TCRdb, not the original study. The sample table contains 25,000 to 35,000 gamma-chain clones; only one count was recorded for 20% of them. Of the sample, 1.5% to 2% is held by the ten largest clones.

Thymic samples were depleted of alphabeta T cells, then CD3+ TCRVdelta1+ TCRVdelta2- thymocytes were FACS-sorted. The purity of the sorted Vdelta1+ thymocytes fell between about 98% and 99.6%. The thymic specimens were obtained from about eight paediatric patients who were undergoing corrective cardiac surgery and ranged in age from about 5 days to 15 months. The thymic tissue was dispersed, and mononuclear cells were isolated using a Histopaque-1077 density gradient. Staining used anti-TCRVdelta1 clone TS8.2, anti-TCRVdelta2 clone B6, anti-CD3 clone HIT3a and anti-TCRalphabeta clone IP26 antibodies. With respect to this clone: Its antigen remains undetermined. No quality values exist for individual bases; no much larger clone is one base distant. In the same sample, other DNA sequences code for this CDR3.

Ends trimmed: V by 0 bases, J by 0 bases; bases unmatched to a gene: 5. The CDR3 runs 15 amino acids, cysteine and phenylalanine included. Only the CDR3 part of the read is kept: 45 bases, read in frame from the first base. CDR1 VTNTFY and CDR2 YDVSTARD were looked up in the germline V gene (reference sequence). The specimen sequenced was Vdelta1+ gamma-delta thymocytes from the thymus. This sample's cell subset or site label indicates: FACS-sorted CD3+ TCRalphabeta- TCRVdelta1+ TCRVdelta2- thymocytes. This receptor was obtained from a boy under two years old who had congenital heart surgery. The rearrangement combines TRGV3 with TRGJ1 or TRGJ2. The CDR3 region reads CATWDRLQNYYKKLF. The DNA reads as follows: TGTGCCACCTGGGACAGGCTCCAGAATTATTATAAGAAACTCTTT.